Shown below are 13 T cell receptor beta chains from a single sample sequenced in a study of T cell responses to AZD1222 COVID-19 vaccine. TCRdb keeps only in-frame clones here, not all; method: immunoSEQ multiplex PCR. The sample contains some 90,000 clones, 85% to 90% of which appear only once. Sequences were derived from peripheral blood, sampled 28 days after the second AZD1222 dose. These receptors were taken from an adult who received the AZD1222 COVID-19 vaccine.

V usage is TRBV7-9 and J usage is TRBJ2-3, with 7 positions matching TRBD2. This CDR3 is 12 amino acids long. Germline V gene sequence: CDR1 SEHNR, CDR2 FQNEAQ (reference sequence). With V trimmed by 4 bases and J by 7 bases, 2 bases remained unmatched. DNA for the CDR3: TGTGCCAGCAGCTCCGGGACTAATACGCAGTATTTT. This codes for CASSSGTNTQYF.

This chain links TRBV7-8 with TRBJ2-3, with 8 bases aligning to TRBD2. The CDR3 spans 15 residues. Germline CDR1 reads SGHVS; CDR2 reads FQNEAQ. The V gene end was trimmed by 6 bases and the J gene end by 1 base; junction bases not matched to a gene: 6. The CDR3 loop reads CASRRRGGGTDTQYF. Here the CDR3 DNA reads TGTGCCAGCAGACGCCGGGGGGGCGGCACAGATACGCAGTATTTT.

The rearrangement joins TRBV7-7 to TRBJ2-1; 8 nucleotides align to TRBD1. Losses at the gene ends were 5 bases for V and 7 bases for J; bases not matched to a gene: 10. The CDR3 is 15 residues long. CDR1 SSHAT and CDR2 FNYEAQ come from the germline V gene (reference sequence). CDR3 region: CASSQDRAAVNEQFF. CDR3 in DNA: TGTGCCAGCAGCCAGGACAGGGCCGCTGTGAATGAGCAGTTCTTC.

The V gene is TRBV3-1 (or the pseudogene TRBV3-2), the J gene TRBJ1-2; 7 bases are a match to TRBD1. The V gene end was trimmed by 5 bases and the J gene end by 3 bases; junction bases not matched to a gene: 3. The germline V gene encodes CDR1 LGHDT and CDR2 YNNKEL (reference sequence). The CDR3 runs to 13 residues. CDR3 amino acids: CASSFTGDYGYTF. CDR3 DNA sequence: TGTGCCAGCAGCTTTACAGGGGACTATGGCTACACCTTC.

V is TRBV5-1 and J is TRBJ2-1; D might be TRBD2 (7 bases). The CDR3 length is 14 residues. CDR1 and CDR2 from the germline V gene are SGHRS and YFSETQ. The germline V and J ends were trimmed by 4 bases and 3 bases, with 11 bases remaining between them. The CDR3 DNA reads TGCGCCAGCAGCCCGGGGGGCATCTACAATGAGCAGTTCTTC. Protein product: CASSPGGIYNEQFF.

J is TRBJ1-1 and V is TRBV2; D is undetermined. Germline CDR1 and CDR2: SNHLY and FYNNEI. The ends were cut back, 3 bases at V and 7 bases at J, with 15 bases in the middle. This CDR3 has 14 amino acids. The CDR3 DNA sequence: TGTGCCAGCAGTGATATCGAAGGAGGTGGTGAAGCTTTCTTT. Translation gives CASSDIEGGGEAFF.

This clone showed up just once. The chain carries TRBV11-2 and TRBJ2-2, with no clear D. Germline V gene data show CDR1 as SGHAT and CDR2 as FQNNGV. V gave up 4 bases and J gave up 4 bases, with 10 bases separating them. The CDR3 length is 14 residues. As DNA, the CDR3 is TGTGCCAGCAGCTCCCCGGTAGTCACCGGGGAGCTGTTTTTT. Translating it yields CASSSPVVTGELFF.

This clone has a single count. The V gene is TRBV3-1 (or the pseudogene TRBV3-2), the J gene TRBJ1-2; no definite D call. From germline, CDR1 is LGHDT and CDR2 YNNKEL (reference sequence). The V end was cut by 4 bases, the J end by 4 bases, with 10 bases between. The CDR3 length is 13 residues. CDR3 nucleotides: TGTGCCAGCAGCCCCGACGGATTCTATGGCTACACCTTC. This sequence encodes CASSPDGFYGYTF.

The chain carries TRBV4-2 and TRBJ2-3; the match to TRBD2 covers 11 bases. The CDR3 is made up of 16 amino acids. The V gene end was trimmed by 4 bases and the J gene end by 2 bases; junction bases not matched to a gene: 5. The V gene's germline CDR1 is LGHNA and CDR2 YNFKEQ. The CDR3 nucleotides read TGTGCCAGCAGCCGGGGACTAGCGGAGGACACAGATACGCAGTATTTT. Its translation is CASSRGLAEDTDTQYF.

This CDR3 reads CASSGASGTANTEAFF. For the CDR3, the DNA is TGCGCCAGCAGCGGAGCCTCCGGGACAGCGAACACTGAAGCTTTCTTT. The chain links TRBV5-1 to TRBJ1-1; TRBD1 matches at 7 bases. The junction had 10 bases not matched to a gene; V was cut back by 4 bases and J by 1 base. Germline V gene data show CDR1 as SGHRS and CDR2 as YFSETQ. The CDR3 is 16 amino acids.

The chain links TRBV5-1 to TRBJ2-5; 8 positions agree with TRBD1. Germline loops: CDR1 SGHRS, CDR2 YFSETQ. V shed 4 bases and J 4 bases; nucleotides not matched to a gene: 9. The CDR3 has 15 amino acids. CDR3 region: CASSLQDRVGETQYF. The CDR3 DNA reads as TGCGCCAGCAGCCTACAGGACAGGGTCGGAGAGACCCAGTACTTC.

This clone is a singleton in its sample. J is TRBJ1-1 and V is TRBV10-3; tentative D call: TRBD1 (5 bases). The CDR3 runs 13 residues. Trimming pared 7 bases from V and 0 bases from J, leaving 9 bases between. In germline, CDR1 is ENHRY, CDR2 SYGVKD. The CDR3 nucleotides read TGTGCCATCAAAGGGGCGGTGAACACTGAAGCTTTCTTT. Encoded protein: CAIKGAVNTEAFF.

The chain uses TRBV30 and TRBJ1-6; D perhaps matches TRBD1 (5 bases). CDR1 is GTSNPN, CDR2 SVGIG, per germline (reference sequence). The CDR3 length is 13 residues. V was clipped by 5 bases and J by 7 bases, with 12 bases between them. As DNA, the CDR3 is TGTGCCTGGGGGACTCTCGGGAATTCACCCCTCCACTTT. Translated: CAWGTLGNSPLHF. Together with reference TRBV30 and TRBJ1-6, the CDR3 gives the full variable domain: SQTIHQWPATLVQPVGSPLSLECTVEGTSNPNLYWYRQAAGRGLQLLFYSVGIGQISSEVPQNLSASRPQDRQFILSSKKLLLSDSGFYLCAWGTLGNSPLHFGNGTRLTVT.